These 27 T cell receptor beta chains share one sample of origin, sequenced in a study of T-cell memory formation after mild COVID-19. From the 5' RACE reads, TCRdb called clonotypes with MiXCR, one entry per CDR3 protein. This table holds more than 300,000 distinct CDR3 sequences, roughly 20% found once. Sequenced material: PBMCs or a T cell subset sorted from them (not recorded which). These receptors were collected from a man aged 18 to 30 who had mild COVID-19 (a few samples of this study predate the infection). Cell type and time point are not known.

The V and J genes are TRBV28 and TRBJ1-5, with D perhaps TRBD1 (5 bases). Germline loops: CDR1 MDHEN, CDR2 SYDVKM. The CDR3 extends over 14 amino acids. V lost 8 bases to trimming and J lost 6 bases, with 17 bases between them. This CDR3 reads CASGFTGGVQPQHF. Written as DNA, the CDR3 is TGTGCCAGCGGATTTACCGGGGGGGTTCAGCCCCAGCATTTT.

The CDR3 region has the DNA TGTGCCAGCAGTTACTCGGGAACGAACCCACTTAACTATGGCTACACCTTC. Protein sequence: CASSYSGTNPLNYGYTF. The rearrangement joins TRBV6-5 to TRBJ1-2; D not resolved. Germline loops: CDR1 MNHEY, CDR2 SVGAGI. The CDR3 is 17 residues long. V was clipped by 0 bases and J by 1 base, with 15 bases between them.

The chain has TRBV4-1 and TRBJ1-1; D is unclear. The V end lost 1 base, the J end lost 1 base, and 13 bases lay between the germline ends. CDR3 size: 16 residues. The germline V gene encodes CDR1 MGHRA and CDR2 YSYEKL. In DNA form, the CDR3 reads TGCGCCAGCAGCCAAGTGCCCGGAGGTAGGAACACTGAAGCTTTCTTT. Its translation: CASSQVPGGRNTEAFF.

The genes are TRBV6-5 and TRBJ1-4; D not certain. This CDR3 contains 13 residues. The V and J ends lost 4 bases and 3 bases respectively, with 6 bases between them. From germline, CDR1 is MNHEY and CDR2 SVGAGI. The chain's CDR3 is CASSFRPNEKLFF. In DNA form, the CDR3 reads TGTGCCAGCAGTTTCAGACCTAATGAAAAACTGTTTTTT.

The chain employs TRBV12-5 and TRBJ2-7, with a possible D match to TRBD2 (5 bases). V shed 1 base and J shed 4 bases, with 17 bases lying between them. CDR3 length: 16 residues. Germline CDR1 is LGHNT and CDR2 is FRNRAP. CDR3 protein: CASGLATLAGGYEQYF. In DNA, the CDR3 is TGTGCTAGTGGTTTGGCCACCCTGGCCGGAGGATACGAGCAGTACTTC.

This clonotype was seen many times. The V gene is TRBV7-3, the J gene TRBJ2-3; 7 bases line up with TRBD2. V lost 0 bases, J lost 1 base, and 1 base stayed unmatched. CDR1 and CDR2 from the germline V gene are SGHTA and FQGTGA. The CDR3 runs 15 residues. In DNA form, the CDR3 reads TGTGCCAGCAGCTTAACTAGCGGGCGCACAGATACGCAGTATTTT. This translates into CASSLTSGRTDTQYF.

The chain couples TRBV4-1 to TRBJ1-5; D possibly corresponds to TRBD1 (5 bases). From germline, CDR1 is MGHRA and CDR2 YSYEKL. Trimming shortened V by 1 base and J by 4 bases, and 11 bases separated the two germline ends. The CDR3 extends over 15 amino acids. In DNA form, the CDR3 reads TGCGCCAGCAGCCAAGGGGCAGGGTTAAATCAGCCCCAGCATTTT. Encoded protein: CASSQGAGLNQPQHF.

The CDR3 bases are TGCGCCAGCAGCCAAGTTTCTAAACCTCTCAATGAGCAGTTCTTC. It is translated as CASSQVSKPLNEQFF. The genes are TRBV4-3 and TRBJ2-1; D unresolved. The CDR3 spans 15 residues. The germline CDR1 and CDR2 sequences are LGHNA and YSLEER. Between the trimmed V and J ends, which lost 1 base and 6 bases, there was a span of 13 bases.

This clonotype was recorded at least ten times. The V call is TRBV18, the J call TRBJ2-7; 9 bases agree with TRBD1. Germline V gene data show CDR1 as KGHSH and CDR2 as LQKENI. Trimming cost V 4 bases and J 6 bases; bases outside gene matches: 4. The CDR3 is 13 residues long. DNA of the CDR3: TGTGCCAGCTCACGTGACAGGGGGGCCGAGCAGTACGTC. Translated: CASSRDRGAEQYV.

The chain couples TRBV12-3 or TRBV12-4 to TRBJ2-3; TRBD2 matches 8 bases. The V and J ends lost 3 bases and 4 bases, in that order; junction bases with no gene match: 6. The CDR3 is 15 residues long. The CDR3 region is CASSFGGAVADTQYF. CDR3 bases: TGTGCCAGCAGTTTCGGGGGGGCCGTGGCAGATACGCAGTATTTT.

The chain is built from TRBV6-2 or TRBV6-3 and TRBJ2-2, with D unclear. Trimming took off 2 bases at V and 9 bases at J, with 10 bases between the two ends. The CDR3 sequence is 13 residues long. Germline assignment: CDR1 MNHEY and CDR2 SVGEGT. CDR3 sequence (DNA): TGTGCCAGCAGTTACGGGCAAAATAGGGAGCTGTTTTTT. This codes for CASSYGQNRELFF.

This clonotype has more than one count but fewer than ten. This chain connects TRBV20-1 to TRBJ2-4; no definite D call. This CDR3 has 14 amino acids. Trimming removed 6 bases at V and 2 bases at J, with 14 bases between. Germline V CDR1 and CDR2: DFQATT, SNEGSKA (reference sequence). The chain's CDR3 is CSAPSAVTKNIQYF. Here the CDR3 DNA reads TGCAGTGCCCCATCGGCAGTAACCAAAAACATTCAGTACTTC.

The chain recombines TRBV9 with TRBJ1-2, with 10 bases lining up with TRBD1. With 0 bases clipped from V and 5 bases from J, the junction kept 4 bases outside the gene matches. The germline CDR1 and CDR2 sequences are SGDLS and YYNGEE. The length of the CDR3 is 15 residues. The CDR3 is CASSVDGTGVYGYTF. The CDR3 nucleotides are TGTGCCAGCAGCGTAGACGGGACAGGGGTTTATGGCTACACCTTC.

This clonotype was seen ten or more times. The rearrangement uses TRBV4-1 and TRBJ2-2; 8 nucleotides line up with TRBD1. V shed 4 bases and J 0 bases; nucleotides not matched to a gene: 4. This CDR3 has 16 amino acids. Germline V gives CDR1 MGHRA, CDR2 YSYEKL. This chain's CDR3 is CASSRETGANTGELFF. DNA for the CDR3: TGCGCCAGCAGCCGAGAGACAGGGGCGAACACCGGGGAGCTGTTTTTT.

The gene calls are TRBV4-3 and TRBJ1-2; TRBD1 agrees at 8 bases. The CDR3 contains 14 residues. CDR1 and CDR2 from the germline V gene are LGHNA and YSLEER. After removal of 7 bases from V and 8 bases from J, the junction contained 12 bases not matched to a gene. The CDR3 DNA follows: TGCGCCAGCACCCTGGATCGACAGGGGACCGGCTACACCTTC. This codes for CASTLDRQGTGYTF.

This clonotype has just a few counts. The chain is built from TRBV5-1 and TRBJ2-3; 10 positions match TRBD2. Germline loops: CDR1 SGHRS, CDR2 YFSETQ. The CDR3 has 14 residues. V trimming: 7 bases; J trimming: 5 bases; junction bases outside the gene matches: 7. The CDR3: CASGERGGLDTQYF. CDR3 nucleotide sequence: TGCGCCAGCGGAGAGCGGGGGGGCCTAGATACGCAGTATTTT. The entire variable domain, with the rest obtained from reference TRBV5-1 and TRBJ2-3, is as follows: KAGVTQTPRYLIKTRGQQVTLSCSPISGHRSVSWYQQTPGQGLQFLFEYFSETQRNKGNFPGRFSGRQFSNSRSEMNVSTLELGDSALYLCASGERGGLDTQYFGPGTRLTVL.

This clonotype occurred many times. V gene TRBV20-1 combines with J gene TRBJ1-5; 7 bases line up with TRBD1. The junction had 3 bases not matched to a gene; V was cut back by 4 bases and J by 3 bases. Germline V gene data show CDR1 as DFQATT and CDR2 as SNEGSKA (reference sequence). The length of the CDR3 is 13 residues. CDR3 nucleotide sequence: TGCAGTGCTACAGGGGGTAACAATCAGCCCCAGCATTTT. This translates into CSATGGNNQPQHF.

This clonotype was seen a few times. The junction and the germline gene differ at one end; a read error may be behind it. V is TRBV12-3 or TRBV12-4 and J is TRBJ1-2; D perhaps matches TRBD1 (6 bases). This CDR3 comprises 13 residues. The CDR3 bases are TGTGCCAGCAGTCCCGCTGGGGGCTATGGATACACCTTC. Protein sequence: CASSPAGGYGYTF.

CDR3 in DNA: TGTGCCAGTAGTAAGGGACAGCGGAACACTGAAGCTTTCTTT. Encoded protein: CASSKGQRNTEAFF. The genes are TRBV19 and TRBJ1-1; 7 bases line up with TRBD1. From germline, CDR1 is LNHDA and CDR2 SQIVND (reference sequence). Trimming at V came to 4 bases and at J to 1 base, leaving 3 bases not matched to a gene. This CDR3 region has 14 residues.

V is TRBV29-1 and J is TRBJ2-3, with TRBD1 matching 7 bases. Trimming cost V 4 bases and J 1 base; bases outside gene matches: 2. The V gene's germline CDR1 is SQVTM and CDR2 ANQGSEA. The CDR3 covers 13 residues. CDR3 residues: CSVVGQGTDTQYF. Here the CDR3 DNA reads TGCAGCGTTGTCGGACAGGGCACAGATACGCAGTATTTT.

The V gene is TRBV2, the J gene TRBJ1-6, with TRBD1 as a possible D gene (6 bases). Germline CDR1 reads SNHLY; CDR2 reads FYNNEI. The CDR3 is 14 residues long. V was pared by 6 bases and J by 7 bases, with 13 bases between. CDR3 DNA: TGTGCCAGCAGGGAGGACAGCAGCAATTCACCCCTCCACTTT. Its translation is CASREDSSNSPLHF.

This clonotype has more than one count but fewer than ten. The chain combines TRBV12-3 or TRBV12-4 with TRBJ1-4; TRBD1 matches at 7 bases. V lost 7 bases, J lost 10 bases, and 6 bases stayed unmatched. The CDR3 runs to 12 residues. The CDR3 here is CASKQGWGKLFF. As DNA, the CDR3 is TGTGCCAGCAAACAGGGGTGGGGAAAACTGTTTTTT.

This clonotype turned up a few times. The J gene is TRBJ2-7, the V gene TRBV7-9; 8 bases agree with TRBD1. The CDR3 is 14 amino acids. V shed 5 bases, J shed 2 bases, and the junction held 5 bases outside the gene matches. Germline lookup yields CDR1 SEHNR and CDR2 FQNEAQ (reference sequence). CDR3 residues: CASSIGQGAYEQYF. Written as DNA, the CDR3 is TGTGCCAGCAGCATTGGACAGGGCGCCTACGAGCAGTACTTC.

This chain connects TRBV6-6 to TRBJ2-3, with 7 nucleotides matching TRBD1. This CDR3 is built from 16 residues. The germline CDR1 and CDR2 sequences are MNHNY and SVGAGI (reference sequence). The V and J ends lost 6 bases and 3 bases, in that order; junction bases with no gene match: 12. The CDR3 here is CASSYRTGAQTDTQYF. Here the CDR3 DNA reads TGTGCCAGCAGCTACCGCACAGGGGCGCAGACAGATACGCAGTATTTT.

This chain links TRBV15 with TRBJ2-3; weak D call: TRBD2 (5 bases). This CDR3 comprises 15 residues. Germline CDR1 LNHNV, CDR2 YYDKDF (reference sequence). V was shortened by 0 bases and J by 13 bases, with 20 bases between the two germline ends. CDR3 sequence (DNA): TGTGCCACCAGCAGAGATAAAATTATCGGGAACGGGGAGTATTTT. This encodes CATSRDKIIGNGEYF.

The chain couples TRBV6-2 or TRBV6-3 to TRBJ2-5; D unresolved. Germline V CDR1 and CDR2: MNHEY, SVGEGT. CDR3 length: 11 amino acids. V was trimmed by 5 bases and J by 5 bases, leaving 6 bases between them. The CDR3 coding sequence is TGTGCCAGCAGTCAAAGCGAGACCCAGTACTTC. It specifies CASSQSETQYF.

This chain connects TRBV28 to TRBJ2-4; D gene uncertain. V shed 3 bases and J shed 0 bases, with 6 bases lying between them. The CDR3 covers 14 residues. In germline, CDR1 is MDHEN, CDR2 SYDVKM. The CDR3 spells CASSLRLAKNIQYF. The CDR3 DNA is TGTGCCAGCAGTTTGAGGCTAGCCAAAAACATTCAGTACTTC.